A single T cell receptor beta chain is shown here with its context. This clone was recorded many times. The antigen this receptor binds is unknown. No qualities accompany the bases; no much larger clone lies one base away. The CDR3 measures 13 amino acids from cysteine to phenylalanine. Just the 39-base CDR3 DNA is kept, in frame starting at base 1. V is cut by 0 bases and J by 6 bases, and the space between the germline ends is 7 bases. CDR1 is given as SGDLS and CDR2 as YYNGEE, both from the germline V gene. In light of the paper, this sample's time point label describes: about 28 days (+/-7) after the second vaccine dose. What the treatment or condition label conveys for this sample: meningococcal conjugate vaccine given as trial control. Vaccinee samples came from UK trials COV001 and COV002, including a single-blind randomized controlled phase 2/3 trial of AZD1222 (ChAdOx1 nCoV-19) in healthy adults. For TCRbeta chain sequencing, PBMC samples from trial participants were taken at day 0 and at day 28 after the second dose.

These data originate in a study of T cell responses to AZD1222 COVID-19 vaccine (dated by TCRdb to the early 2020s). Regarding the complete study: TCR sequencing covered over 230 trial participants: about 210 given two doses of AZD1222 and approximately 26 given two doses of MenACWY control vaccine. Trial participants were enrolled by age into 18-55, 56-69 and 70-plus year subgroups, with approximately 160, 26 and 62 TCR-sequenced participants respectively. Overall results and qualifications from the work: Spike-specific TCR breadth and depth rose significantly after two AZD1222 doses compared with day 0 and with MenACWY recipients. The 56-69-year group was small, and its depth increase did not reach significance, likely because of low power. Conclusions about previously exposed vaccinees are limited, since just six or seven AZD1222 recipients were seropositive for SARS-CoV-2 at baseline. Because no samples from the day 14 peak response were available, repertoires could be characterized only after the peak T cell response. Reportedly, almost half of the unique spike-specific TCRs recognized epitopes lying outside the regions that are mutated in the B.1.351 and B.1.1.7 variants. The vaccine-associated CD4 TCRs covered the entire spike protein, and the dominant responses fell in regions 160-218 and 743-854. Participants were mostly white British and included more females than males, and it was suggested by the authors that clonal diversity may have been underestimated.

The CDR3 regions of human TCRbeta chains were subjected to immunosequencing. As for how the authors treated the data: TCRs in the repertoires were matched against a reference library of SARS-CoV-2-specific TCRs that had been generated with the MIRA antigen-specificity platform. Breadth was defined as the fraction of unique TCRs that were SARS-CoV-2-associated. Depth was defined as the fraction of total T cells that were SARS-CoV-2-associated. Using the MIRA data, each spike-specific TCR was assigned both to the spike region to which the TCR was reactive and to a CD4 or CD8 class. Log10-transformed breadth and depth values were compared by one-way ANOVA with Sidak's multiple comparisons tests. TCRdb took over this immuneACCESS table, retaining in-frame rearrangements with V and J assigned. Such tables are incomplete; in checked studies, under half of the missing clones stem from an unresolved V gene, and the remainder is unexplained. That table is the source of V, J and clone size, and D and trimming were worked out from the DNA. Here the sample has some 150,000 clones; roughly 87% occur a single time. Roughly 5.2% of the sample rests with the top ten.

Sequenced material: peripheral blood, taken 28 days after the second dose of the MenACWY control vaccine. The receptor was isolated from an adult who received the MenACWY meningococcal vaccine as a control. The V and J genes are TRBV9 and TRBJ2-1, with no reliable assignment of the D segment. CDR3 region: CASSVETVNEQFF. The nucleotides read TGTGCCAGCAGCGTAGAGACGGTCAATGAGCAGTTCTTC.